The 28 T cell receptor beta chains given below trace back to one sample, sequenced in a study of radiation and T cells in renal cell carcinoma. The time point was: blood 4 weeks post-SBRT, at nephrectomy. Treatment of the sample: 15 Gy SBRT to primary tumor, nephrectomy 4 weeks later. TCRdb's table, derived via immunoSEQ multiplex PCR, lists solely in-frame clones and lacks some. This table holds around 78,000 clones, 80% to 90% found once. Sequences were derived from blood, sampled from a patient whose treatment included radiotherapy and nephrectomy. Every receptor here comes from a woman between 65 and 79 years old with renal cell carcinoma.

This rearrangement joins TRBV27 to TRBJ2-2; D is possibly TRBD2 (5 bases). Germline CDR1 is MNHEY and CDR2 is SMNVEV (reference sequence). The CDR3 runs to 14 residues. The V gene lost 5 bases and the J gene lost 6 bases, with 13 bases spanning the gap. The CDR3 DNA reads TGTGCCAGCAGTCGTTGGGCGGGCGCCGGGGAGCTGTTTTTT. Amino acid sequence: CASSRWAGAGELFF.

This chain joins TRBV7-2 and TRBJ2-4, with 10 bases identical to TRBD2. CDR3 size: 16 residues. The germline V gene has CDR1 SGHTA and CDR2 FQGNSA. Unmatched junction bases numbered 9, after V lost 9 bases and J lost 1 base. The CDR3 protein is CASQREGAGAKNIQYF. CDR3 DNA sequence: TGTGCCAGTCAGCGGGAGGGGGCCGGGGCCAAAAACATTCAGTACTTC.

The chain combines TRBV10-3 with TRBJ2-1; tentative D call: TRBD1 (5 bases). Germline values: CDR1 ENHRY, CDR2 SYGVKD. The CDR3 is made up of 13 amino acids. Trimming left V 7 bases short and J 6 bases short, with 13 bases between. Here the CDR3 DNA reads TGTGCCATCACCGACTGGACAATCAATGAGCAGTTCTTC. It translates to CAITDWTINEQFF.

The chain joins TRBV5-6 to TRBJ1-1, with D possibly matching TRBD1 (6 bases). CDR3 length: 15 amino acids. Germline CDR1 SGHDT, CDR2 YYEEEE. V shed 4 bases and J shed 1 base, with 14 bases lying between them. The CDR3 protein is CASSRRDTWNTEAFF. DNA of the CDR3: TGTGCCAGCAGCCGCCGGGACACTTGGAACACTGAAGCTTTCTTT.

In DNA form, the CDR3 reads TGTGCCAGCAGTAGCTGGGGGGGGCAGGATGAGCAGTTCTTC. Translation gives CASSSWGGQDEQFF. The rearrangement joins TRBV28 to TRBJ2-1; D might be TRBD2 (7 bases). V was trimmed by 5 bases and J by 8 bases, leaving 16 bases between them. From germline, CDR1 is MDHEN and CDR2 SYDVKM. The CDR3 is made up of 14 amino acids.

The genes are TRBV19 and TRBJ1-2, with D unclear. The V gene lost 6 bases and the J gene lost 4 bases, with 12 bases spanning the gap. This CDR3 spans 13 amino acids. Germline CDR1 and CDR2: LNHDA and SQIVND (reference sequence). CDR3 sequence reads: CASSLRNFYGYTF. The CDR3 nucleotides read TGTGCCAGTAGCCTACGGAACTTCTATGGCTACACCTTC.

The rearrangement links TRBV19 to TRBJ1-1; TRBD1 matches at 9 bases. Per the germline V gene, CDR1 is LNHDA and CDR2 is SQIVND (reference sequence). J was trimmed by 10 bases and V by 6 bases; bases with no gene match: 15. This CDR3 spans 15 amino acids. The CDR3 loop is CASSPSGTGSHRAFF. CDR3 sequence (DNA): TGTGCCAGTAGCCCTTCCGGGACAGGGAGCCATCGAGCTTTCTTT.

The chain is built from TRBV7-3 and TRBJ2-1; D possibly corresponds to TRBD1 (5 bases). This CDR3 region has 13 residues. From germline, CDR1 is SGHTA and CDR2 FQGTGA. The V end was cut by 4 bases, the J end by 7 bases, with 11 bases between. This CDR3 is CASSWKGANEQFF. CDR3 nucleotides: TGTGCCAGCAGCTGGAAAGGGGCTAATGAGCAGTTCTTC.

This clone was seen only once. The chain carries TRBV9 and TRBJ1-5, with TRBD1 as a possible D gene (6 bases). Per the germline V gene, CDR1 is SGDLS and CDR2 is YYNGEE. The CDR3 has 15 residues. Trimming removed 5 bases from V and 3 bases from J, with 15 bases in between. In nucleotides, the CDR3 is TGTGCCAGCAGTGAAGGGGGGACGCACAATCAGCCCCAGCATTTT. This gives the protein CASSEGGTHNQPQHF.

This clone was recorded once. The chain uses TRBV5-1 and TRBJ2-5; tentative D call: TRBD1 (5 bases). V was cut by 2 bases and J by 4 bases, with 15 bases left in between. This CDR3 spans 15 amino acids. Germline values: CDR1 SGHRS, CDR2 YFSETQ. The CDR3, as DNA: TGCGCCAGCAGCTTTCTTGGGGCGGTAGGAGAGACCCAGTACTTC. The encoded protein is CASSFLGAVGETQYF.

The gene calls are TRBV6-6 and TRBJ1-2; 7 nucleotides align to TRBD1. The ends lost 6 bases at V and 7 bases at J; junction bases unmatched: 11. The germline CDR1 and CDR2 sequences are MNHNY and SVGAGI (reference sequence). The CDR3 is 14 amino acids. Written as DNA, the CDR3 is TGTGCCAGCAGCCCCCCCGGGACAGATCTTGGCTACACCTTC. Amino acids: CASSPPGTDLGYTF.

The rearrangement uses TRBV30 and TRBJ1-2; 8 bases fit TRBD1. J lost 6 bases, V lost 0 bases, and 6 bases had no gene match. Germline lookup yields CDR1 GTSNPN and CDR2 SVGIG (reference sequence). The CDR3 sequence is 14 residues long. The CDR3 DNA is TGTGCCTGGAGTGTACGACGACAGGGGAATGGCTACACCTTC. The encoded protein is CAWSVRRQGNGYTF. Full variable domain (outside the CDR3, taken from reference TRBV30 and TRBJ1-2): SQTIHQWPATLVQPVGSPLSLECTVEGTSNPNLYWYRQAAGRGLQLLFYSVGIGQISSEVPQNLSASRPQDRQFILSSKKLLLSDSGFYLCAWSVRRQGNGYTFGSGTRLTVV.

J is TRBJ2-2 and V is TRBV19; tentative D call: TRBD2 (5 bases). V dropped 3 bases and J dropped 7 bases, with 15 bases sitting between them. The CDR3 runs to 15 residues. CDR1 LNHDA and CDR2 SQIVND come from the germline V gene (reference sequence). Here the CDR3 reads CASSILASLGGELFF. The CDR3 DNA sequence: TGTGCCAGTAGTATTCTCGCTAGCCTTGGCGGGGAGCTGTTTTTT.

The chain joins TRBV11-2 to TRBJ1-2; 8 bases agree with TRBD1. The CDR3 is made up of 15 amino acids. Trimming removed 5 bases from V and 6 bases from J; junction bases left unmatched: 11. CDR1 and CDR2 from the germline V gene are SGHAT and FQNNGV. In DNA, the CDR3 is TGTGCCAGCAGCCGGACAGGGCTTGATATGAATGGCTACACCTTC. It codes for CASSRTGLDMNGYTF.

Here the CDR3 DNA reads TGTGCCAGCAGCTTAGGGGGGACTAGCGGTTCCTACGAGCAGTACTTC. Its translation: CASSLGGTSGSYEQYF. The rearrangement links TRBV7-6 to TRBJ2-7; 11 nucleotides align to TRBD2. CDR3 length equals 16 residues. With 1 base clipped from V and 1 base from J, the junction kept 3 bases outside the gene matches. Germline-derived CDR1 and CDR2 are SGHVS and FNYEAQ.

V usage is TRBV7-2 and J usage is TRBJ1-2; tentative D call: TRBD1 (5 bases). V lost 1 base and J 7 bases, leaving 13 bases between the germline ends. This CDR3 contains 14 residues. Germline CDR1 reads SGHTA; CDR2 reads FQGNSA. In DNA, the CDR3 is TGTGCCAGCAGCTTAGGAGGGGCAGGTCGTGGCTACACCTTC. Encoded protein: CASSLGGAGRGYTF.

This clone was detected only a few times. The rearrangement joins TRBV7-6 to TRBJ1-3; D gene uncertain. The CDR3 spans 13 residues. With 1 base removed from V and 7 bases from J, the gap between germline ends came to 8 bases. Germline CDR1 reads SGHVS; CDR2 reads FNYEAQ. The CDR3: CASSLGSGNTIYF. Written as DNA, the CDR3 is TGTGCCAGCAGCTTAGGGTCCGGGAACACCATATATTTT.

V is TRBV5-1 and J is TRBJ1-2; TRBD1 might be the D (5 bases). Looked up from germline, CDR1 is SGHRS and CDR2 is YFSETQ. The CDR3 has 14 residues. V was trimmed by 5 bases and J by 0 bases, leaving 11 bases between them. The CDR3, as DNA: TGCGCCAGCAGGGGGACCGCGCCTAACTATGGCTACACCTTC. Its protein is CASRGTAPNYGYTF. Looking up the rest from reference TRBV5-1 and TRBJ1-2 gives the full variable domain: KAGVTQTPRYLIKTRGQQVTLSCSPISGHRSVSWYQQTPGQGLQFLFEYFSETQRNKGNFPGRFSGRQFSNSRSEMNVSTLELGDSALYLCASRGTAPNYGYTFGSGTRLTVV.

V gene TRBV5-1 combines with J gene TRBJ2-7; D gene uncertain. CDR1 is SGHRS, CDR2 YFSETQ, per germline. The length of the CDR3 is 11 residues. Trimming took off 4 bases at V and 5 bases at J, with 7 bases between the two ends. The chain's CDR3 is CASSDLDEQYF. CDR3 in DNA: TGCGCCAGCAGCGACCTGGACGAGCAGTACTTC.

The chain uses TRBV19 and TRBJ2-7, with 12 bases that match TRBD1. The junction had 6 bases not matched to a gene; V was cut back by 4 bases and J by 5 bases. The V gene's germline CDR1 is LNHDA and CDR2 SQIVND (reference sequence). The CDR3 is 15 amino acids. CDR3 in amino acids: CASSNPGQGAHEQYF. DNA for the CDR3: TGTGCCAGTAGTAACCCGGGACAGGGGGCCCACGAGCAGTACTTC.

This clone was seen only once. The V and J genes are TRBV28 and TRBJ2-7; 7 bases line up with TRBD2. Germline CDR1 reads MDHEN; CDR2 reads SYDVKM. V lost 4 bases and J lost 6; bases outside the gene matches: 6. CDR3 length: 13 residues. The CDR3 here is CASSYGGRSEQYF. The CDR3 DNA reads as TGTGCCAGCAGTTACGGGGGGAGGAGCGAGCAGTACTTC.

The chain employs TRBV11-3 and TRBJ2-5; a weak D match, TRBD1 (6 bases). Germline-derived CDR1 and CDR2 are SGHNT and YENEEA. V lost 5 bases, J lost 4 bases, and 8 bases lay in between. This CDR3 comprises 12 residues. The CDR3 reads CASSRGGETQYF. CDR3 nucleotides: TGTGCCAGCAGCCGAGGGGGAGAGACCCAGTACTTC.

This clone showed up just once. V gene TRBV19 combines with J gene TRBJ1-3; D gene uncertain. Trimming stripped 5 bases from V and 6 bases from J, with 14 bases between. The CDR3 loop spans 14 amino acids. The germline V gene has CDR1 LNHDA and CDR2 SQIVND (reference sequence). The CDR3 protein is CASSSSFSTNTIYF. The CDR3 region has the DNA TGTGCCAGTAGTTCGTCCTTCTCGACAAACACCATATATTTT.

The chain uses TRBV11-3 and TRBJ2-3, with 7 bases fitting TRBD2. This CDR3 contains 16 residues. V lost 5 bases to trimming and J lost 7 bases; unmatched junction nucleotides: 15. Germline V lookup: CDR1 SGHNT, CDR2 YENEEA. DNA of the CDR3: TGTGCCAGCAGCCCGTCGAGGAGGCAAGCGGGGCATACGCAGTATTTT. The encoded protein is CASSPSRRQAGHTQYF.

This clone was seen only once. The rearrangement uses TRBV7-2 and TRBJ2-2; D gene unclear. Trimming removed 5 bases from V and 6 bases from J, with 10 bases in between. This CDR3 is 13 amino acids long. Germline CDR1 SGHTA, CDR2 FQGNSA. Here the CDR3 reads CASSLYSPGELFF. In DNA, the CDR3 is TGTGCCAGCAGCCTGTACAGCCCCGGGGAGCTGTTTTTT. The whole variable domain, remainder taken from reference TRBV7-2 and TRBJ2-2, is GAGVSQSPSNKVTEKGKDVELRCDPISGHTALYWYRQSLGQGLEFLIYFQGNSAPDKSGLPSDRFSAERTGGSVSTLTIQRTQQEDSAVYLCASSLYSPGELFFGEGSRLTVL.

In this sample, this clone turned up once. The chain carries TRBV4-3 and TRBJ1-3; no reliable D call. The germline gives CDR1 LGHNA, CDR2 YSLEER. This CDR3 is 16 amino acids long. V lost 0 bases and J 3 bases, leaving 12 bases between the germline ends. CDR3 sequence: CASSQDVGLIGNTIYF. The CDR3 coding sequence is TGCGCCAGCAGCCAAGATGTGGGGTTAATTGGAAACACCATATATTTT.

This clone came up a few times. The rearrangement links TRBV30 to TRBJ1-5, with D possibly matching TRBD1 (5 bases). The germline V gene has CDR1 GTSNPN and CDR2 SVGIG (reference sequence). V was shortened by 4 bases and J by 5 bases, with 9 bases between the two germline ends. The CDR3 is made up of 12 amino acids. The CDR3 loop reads CAWNIRDQPQHF. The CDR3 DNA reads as TGTGCCTGGAATATCAGGGATCAGCCCCAGCATTTT.

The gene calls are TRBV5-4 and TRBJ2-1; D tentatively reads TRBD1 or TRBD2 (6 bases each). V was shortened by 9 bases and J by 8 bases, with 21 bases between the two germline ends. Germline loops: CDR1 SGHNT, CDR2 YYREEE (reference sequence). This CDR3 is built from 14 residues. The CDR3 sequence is CAIRKGGLRDEQFF. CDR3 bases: TGTGCCATCAGGAAGGGGGGCCTCCGGGATGAGCAGTTCTTC.